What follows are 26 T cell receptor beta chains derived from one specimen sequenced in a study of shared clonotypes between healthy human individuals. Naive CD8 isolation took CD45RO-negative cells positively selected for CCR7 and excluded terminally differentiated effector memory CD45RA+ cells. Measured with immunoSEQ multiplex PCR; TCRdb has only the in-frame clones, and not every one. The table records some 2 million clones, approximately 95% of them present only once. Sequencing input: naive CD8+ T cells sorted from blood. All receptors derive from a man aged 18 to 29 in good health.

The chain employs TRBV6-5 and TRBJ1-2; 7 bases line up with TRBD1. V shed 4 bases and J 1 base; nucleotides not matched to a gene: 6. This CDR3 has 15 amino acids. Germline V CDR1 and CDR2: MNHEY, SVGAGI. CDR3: CASSSSTGSNYGYTF. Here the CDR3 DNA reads TGTGCCAGCAGTTCATCGACAGGGAGTAACTATGGCTACACCTTC.

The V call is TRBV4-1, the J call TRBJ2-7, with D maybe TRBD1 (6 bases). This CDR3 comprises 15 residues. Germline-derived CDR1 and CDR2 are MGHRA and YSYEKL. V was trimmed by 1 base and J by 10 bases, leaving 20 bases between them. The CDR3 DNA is TGCGCCAGCAGCCAAGGGGACACGCTCTTTGAAGGACAGTACTTC. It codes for CASSQGDTLFEGQYF.

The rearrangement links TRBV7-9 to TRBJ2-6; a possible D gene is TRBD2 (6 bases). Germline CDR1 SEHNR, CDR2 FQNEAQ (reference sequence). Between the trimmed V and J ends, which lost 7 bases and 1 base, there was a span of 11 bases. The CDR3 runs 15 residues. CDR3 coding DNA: TGTGCCAGCATCCCCGGAGGGTCTGGGGCCAACGTCCTGACTTTC. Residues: CASIPGGSGANVLTF.

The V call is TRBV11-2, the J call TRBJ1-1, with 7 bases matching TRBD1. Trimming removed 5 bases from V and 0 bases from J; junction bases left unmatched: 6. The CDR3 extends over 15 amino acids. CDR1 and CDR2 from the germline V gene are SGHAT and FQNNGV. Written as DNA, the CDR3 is TGTGCCAGCAGCGAACAACAGGGGATGAACACTGAAGCTTTCTTT. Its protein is CASSEQQGMNTEAFF.

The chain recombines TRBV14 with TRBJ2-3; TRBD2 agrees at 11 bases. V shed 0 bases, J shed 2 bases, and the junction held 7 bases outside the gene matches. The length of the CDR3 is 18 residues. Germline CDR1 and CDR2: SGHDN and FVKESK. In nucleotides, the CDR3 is TGTGCCAGCAGCCAAGATCACCGACTAGCGGGATTCACAGATACGCAGTATTTT. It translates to CASSQDHRLAGFTDTQYF.

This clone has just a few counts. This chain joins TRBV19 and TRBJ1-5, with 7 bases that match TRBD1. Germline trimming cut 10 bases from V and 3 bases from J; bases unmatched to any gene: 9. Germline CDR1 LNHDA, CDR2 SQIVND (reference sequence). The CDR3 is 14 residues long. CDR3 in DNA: TGTGCCACCAGTCGGGACAGAGACAATCAGCCCCAGCATTTT. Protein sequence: CATSRDRDNQPQHF.

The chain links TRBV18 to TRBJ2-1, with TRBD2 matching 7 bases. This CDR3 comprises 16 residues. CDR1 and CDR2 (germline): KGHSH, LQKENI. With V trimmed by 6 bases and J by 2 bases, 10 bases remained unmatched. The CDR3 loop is CASSVNLADPYNEQFF. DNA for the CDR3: TGTGCCAGCTCCGTAAATCTAGCGGACCCCTACAATGAGCAGTTCTTC.

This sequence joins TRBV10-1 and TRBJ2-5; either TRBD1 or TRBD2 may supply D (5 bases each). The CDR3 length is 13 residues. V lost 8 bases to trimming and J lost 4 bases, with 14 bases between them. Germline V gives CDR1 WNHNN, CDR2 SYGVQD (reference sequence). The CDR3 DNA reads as TGCGCCAGCGCCGGGGCCCTCGGAGAGACCCAGTACTTC. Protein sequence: CASAGALGETQYF.

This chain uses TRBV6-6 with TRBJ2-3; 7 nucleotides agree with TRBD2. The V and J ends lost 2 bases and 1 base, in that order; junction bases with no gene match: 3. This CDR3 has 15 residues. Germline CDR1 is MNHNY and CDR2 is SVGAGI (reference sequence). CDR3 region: CASSYGRGGTDTQYF. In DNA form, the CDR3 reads TGTGCCAGCAGTTACGGACGGGGGGGCACAGATACGCAGTATTTT.

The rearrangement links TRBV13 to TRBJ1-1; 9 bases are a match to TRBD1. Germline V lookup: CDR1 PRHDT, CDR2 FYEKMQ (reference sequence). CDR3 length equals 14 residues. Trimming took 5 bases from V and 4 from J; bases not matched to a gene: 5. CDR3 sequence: CASSPQGAGTEAFF. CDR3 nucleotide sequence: TGTGCCAGCAGCCCACAGGGGGCGGGCACTGAAGCTTTCTTT.

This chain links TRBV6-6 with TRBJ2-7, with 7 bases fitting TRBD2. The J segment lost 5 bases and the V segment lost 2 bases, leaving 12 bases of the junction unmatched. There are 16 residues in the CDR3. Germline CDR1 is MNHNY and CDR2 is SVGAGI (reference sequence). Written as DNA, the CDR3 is TGTGCCAGCAGTTACGGCGGGGGACTGTCCCTAGACGAGCAGTACTTC. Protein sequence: CASSYGGGLSLDEQYF.

CDR3: CASSWTEVPTEAFF. CDR3 nucleotide sequence: TGTGCCAGCAGCTGGACCGAGGTCCCCACTGAAGCTTTCTTT. The chain recombines TRBV5-6 with TRBJ1-1; no reliable D call. CDR1 is SGHDT, CDR2 YYEEEE, per germline. The CDR3 runs to 14 residues. Deletions cut 3 bases from V and 4 bases from J, with 13 bases between.

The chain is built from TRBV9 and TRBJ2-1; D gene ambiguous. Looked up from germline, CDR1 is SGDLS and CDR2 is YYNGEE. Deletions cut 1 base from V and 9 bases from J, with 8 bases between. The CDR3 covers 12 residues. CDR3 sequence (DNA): TGTGCCAGCAGCGTACGAACGGGTGAGCAGTTCTTC. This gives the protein CASSVRTGEQFF.

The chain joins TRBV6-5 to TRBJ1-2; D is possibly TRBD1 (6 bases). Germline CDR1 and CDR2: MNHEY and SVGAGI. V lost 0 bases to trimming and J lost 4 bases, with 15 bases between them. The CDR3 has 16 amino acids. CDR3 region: CASSYSYAQGSYGYTF. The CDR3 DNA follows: TGTGCCAGCAGTTACTCATACGCACAGGGAAGCTATGGCTACACCTTC.

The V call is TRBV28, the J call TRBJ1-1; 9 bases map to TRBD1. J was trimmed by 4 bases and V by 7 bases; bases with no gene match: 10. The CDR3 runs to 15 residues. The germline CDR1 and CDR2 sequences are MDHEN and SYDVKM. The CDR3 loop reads CASNPGTGMSTEAFF. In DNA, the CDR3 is TGTGCCAGCAACCCGGGGACAGGGATGAGCACTGAAGCTTTCTTT.

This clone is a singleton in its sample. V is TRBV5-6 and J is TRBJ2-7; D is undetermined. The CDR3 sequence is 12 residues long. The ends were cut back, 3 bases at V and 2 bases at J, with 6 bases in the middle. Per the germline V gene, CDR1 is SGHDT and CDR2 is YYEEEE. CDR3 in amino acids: CASSYLTYEQYF. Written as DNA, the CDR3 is TGTGCCAGCAGCTATCTTACCTACGAGCAGTACTTC. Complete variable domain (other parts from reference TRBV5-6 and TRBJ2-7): DAGVTQSPTHLIKTRGQQVTLRCSPKSGHDTVSWYQQALGQGPQFIFQYYEEEERQRGNFPDRFSGHQFPNYSSELNVNALLLGDSALYLCASSYLTYEQYFGPGTRLTVT.

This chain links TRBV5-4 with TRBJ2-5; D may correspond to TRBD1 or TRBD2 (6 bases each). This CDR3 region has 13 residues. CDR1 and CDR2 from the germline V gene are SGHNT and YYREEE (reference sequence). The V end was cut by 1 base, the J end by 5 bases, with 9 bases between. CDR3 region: CASSLRGLETQYF. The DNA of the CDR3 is TGTGCCAGCAGCTTGCGGGGGCTGGAGACCCAGTACTTC.

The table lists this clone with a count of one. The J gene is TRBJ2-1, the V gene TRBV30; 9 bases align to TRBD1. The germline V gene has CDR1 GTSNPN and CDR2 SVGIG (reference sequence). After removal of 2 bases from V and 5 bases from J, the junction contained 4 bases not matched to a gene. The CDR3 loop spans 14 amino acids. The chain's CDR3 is CAWSPGQGDNEQFF. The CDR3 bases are TGTGCCTGGAGTCCGGGACAGGGTGACAATGAGCAGTTCTTC.

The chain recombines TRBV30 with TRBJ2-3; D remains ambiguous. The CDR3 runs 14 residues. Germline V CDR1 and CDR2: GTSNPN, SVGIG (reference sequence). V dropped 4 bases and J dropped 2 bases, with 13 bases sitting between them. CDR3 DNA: TGTGCCTGGATGGCACTCGTTGACACAGATACGCAGTATTTT. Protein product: CAWMALVDTDTQYF. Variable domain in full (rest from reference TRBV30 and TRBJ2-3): SQTIHQWPATLVQPVGSPLSLECTVEGTSNPNLYWYRQAAGRGLQLLFYSVGIGQISSEVPQNLSASRPQDRQFILSSKKLLLSDSGFYLCAWMALVDTDTQYFGPGTRLTVL.

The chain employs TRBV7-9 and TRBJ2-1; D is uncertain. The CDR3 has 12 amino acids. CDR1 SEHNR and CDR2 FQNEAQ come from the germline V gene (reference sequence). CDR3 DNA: TGTGCTACGATGAGCTCCTACAATGAGCAGTTCTTC. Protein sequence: CATMSSYNEQFF.

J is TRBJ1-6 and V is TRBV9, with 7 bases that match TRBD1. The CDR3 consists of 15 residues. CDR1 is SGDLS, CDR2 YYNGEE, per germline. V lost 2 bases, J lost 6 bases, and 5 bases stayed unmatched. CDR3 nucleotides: TGTGCCAGCAGCGTGACAGGGTTGGCTAATTCACCCCTCCACTTT. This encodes CASSVTGLANSPLHF.

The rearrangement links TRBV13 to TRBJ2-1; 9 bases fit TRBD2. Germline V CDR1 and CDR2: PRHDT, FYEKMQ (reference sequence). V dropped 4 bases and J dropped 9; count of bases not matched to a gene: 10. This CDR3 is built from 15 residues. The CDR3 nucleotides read TGTGCCAGCAGCTATAGCGGGAGTTATGATGTTGAGCAGTTCTTC. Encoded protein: CASSYSGSYDVEQFF.

The CDR3 DNA sequence: TGTGCCAGCGGTAACTATGGCTACACCTTC. Translation: CASGNYGYTF. This chain links TRBV28 with TRBJ1-2; D gene unclear. The CDR3 extends over 10 amino acids. Germline CDR1 reads MDHEN; CDR2 reads SYDVKM. V dropped 8 bases and J dropped 1 base, with 2 bases sitting between them.

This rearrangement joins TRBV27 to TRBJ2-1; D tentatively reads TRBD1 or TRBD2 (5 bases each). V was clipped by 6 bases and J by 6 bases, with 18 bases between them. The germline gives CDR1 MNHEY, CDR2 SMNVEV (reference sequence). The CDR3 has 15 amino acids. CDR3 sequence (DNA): TGTGCCAGCAGGCTAAGAGGGGCGGTACTCAATGAGCAGTTCTTC. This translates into CASRLRGAVLNEQFF.

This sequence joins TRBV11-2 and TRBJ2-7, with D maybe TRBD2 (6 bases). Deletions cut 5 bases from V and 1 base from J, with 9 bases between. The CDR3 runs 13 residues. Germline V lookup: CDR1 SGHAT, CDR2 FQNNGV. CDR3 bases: TGTGCCAGCAGCGGTGGAGGGTCCTACGAGCAGTACTTC. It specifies CASSGGGSYEQYF.

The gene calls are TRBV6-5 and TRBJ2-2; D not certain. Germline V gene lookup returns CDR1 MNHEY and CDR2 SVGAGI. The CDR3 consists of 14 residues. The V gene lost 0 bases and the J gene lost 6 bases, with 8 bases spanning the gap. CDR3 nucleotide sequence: TGTGCCAGCAGTTACTCGCAGGAACCCGGGGAGCTGTTTTTT. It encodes CASSYSQEPGELFF.